This TCR beta chain was observed in a study of blood T cells in healthy people across ages. General study findings and limits: Roughly linear declines in TCR beta diversity per million T cells occurred with age. The donors' CMV status was not determined, possibly confounding changes in expanded clonotypes.

The authors ran a second PCR of roughly 7 to 11 cycles using a sample-barcoded 5' primer and a J-beta primer mix. Any given sample supplied a minimum of 2.5 million CDR3-containing paired-end reads. From the 5' RACE reads, TCRdb called clonotypes with MiXCR, one entry per CDR3 protein. Of roughly 1,500,000 distinct CDR3 sequences in the sample, around two fifths were seen once. Germline V gene lookup returns CDR1 MNHEY and CDR2 SVGEGT. This CDR3 contains 17 residues. V was clipped by 0 bases and J by 3 bases, with 17 bases between them. Donors each provided about 9.5 milliliters of peripheral blood. Ten or more counts support this clonotype. What it binds is unknown.

This sequence originates from a woman between 18 and 29 years old in good health. The chain recombines TRBV6-2 or TRBV6-3 with TRBJ1-1; TRBD1 might be the D (6 bases). The sequenced sample was blood. This CDR3 reads CASSYSPPTGIYTEAFF. CDR3 sequence (DNA): TGTGCCAGCAGTTACTCCCCGCCGACAGGAATATACACTGAAGCTTTCTTT.